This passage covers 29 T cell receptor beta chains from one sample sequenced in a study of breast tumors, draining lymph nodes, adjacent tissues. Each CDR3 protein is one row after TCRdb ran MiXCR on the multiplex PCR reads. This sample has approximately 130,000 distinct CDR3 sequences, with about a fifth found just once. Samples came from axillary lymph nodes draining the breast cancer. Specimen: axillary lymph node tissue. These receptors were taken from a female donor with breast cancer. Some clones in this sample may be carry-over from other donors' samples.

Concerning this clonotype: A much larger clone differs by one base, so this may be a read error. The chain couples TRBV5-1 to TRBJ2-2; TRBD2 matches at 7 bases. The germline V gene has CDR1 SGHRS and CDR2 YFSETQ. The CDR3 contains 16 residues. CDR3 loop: CASSFGGRSSTGELLF. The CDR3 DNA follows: TGCGCCAGCAGCTTCGGCGGGAGATCCAGCACCGGGGAGCTGCTTTTT.

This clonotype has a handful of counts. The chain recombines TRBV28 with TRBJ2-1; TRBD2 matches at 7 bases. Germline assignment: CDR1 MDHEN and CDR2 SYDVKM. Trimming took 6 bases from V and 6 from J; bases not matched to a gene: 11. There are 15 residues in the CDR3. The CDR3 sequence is CASSAQRGTLNEQFF. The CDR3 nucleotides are TGTGCCAGCAGCGCCCAGCGGGGCACTCTCAATGAGCAGTTCTTC.

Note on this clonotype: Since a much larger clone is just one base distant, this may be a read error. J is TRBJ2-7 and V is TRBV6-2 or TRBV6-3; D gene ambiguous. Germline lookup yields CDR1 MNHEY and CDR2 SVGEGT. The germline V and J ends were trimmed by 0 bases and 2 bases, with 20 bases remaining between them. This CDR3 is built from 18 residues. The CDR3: CASSYSNSRGRFPYEQYF. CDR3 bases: TGTGCCAGCAGTTACTCGAATTCACGTGGCAGGTTCCCCTACGAGCAGTACTTC.

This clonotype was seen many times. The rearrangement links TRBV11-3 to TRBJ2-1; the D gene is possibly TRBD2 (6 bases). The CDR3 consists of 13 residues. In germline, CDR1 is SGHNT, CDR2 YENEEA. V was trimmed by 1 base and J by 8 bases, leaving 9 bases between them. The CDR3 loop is CASSLAGADEQFF. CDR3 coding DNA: TGTGCCAGCAGCTTAGCGGGAGCAGATGAGCAGTTCTTC. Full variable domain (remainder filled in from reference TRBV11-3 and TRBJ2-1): EAGVVQSPRYKIIEKKQPVAFWCNPISGHNTLYWYLQNLGQGPELLIRYENEEAVDDSQLPKDRFSAERLKGVDSTLKIQPAELGDSAVYLCASSLAGADEQFFGPGTRLTVL.

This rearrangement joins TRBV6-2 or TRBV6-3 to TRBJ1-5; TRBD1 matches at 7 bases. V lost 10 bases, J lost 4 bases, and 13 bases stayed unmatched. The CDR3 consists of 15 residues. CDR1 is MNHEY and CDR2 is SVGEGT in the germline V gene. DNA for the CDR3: TGTGCCACTCACGAAGAGGGGGCAGGTAATCAGCCCCAGCATTTT. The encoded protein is CATHEEGAGNQPQHF.

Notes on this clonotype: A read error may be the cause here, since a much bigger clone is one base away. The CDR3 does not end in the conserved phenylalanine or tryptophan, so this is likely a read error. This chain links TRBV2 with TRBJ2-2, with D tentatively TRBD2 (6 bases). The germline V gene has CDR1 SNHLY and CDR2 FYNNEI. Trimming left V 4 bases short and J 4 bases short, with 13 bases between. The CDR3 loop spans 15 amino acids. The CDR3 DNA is TGTGCCAGCAGTGGATATGCGGGGCCCACCGGGGAGCTGTTTGTT. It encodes CASSGYAGPTGELFV.

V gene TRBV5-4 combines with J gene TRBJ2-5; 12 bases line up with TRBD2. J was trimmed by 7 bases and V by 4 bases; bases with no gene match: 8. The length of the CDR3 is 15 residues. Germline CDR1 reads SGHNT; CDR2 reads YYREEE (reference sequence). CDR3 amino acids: CASSATSGRVGTQYF. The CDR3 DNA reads TGTGCCAGCAGCGCGACTAGCGGGAGAGTAGGGACCCAGTACTTC.

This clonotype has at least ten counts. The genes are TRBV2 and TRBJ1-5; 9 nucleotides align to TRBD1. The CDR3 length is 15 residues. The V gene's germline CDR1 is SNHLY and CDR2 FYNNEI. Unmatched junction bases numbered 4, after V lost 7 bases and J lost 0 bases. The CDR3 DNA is TGTGCCAGCAACCGGGACAGGGCTAGCAATCAGCCCCAGCATTTT. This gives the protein CASNRDRASNQPQHF. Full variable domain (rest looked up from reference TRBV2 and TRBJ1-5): EPEVTQTPSHQVTQMGQEVILRCVPISNHLYFYWYRQILGQKVEFLVSFYNNEISEKSEIFDDQFSVERPDGSNFTLKIRSTKLEDSAMYFCASNRDRASNQPQHFGDGTRLSIL.

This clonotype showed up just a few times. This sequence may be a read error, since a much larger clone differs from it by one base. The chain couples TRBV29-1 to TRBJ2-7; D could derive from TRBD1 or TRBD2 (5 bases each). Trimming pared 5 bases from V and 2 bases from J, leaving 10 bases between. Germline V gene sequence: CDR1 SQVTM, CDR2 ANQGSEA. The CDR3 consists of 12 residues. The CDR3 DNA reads TGCAGCGTTCCCGGGGCAGCCTACGAGCAGTACTTC. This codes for CSVPGAAYEQYF.

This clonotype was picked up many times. The CDR3 sequence: CASSRLREQFF. The CDR3 DNA sequence: TGTGCCAGCAGCCGACTACGTGAGCAGTTCTTC. The chain carries TRBV7-8 and TRBJ2-1; D may be TRBD2 (5 bases). Germline lookup yields CDR1 SGHVS and CDR2 FQNEAQ. There are 11 residues in the CDR3. Trimming removed 5 bases from V and 9 bases from J, with 8 bases in between.

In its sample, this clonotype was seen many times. The CDR3 is CASSPQGLYEQYF. Here the CDR3 DNA reads TGTGCCAGCAGTCCACAAGGATTGTACGAGCAGTACTTC. The V call is TRBV12-3 or TRBV12-4, the J call TRBJ2-7; D remains ambiguous. Trimming pared 5 bases from V and 4 bases from J, leaving 12 bases between. The CDR3 covers 13 residues.

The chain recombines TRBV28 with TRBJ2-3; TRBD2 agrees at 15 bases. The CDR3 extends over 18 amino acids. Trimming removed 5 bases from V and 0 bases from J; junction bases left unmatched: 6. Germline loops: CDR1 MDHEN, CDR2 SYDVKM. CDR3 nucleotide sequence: TGTGCCAGCAGTCCCGGGACTAGCGGGAGGCCTAGCACAGATACGCAGTATTTT. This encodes CASSPGTSGRPSTDTQYF. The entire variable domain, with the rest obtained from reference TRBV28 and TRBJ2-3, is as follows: DVKVTQSSRYLVKRTGEKVFLECVQDMDHENMFWYRQDPGLGLRLIYFSYDVKMKEKGDIPEGYSVSREKKERFSLILESASTNQTSMYLCASSPGTSGRPSTDTQYFGPGTRLTVL.

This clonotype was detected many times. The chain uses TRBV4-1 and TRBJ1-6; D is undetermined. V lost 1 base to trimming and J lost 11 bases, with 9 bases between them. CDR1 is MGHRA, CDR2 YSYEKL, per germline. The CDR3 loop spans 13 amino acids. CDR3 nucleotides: TGCGCCAGCAGCCAAGTCCAGGCCCCACCCCTCCACTTT. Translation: CASSQVQAPPLHF.

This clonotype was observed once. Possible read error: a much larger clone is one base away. The CDR3: CSARAGHAYGYTF. For the CDR3, the DNA is TGCAGTGCTAGGGCGGGACATGCCTATGGCTACACCTTC. The chain links TRBV20-1 to TRBJ1-2; the D gene is possibly TRBD1 (6 bases). Germline-derived CDR1 and CDR2 are DFQATT and SNEGSKA (reference sequence). Trimming shortened V by 3 bases and J by 4 bases, and 12 bases separated the two germline ends. This CDR3 is 13 amino acids long.

The CDR3, as DNA: TGTGCCTGGAGTGACAGGAAGCGCAATCAGCCCCAGCATTTT. Translated: CAWSDRKRNQPQHF. The chain joins TRBV30 to TRBJ1-5, with a weak D call TRBD1 (5 bases). CDR1 and CDR2 (germline): GTSNPN, SVGIG (reference sequence). The CDR3 loop spans 14 amino acids. V dropped 1 base and J dropped 2 bases, with 9 bases sitting between them.

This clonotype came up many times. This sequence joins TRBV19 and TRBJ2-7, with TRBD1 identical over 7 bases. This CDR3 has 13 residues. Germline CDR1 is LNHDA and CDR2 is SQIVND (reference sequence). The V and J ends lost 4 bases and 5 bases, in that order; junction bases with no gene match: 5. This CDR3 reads CASSTRQGNEQYF. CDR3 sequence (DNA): TGTGCCAGTAGTACCAGACAGGGAAACGAGCAGTACTTC.

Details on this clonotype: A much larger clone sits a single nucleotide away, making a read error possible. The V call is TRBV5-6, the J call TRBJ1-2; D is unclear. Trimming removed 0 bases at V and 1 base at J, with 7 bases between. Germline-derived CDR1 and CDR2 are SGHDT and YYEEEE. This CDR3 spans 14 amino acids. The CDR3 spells CASSLDFSNYGYTF. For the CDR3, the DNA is TGTGCCAGCAGCTTGGATTTTAGTAACTATGGCTACACCTTC. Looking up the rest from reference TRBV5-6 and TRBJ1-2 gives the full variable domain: DAGVTQSPTHLIKTRGQQVTLRCSPKSGHDTVSWYQQALGQGPQFIFQYYEEEERQRGNFPDRFSGHQFPNYSSELNVNALLLGDSALYLCASSLDFSNYGYTFGSGTRLTVV.

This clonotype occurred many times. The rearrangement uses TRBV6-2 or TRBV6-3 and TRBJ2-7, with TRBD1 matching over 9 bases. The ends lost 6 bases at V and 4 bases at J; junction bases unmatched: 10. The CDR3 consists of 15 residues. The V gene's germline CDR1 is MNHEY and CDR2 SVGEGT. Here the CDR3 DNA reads TGTGCCAGCAGACTCCCACAGGGGGCTACATACGAGCAGTACTTC. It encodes CASRLPQGATYEQYF.

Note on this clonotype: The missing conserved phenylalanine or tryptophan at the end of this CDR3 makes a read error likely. CDR3 region: CASSQDRAGDTDTQYS. As DNA, the CDR3 is TGTGCCAGCAGCCAAGATCGGGCAGGGGACACAGATACGCAGTATTCT. The J gene is TRBJ2-3, the V gene TRBV3-1; D possibly corresponds to TRBD1 (6 bases). The CDR3 is 16 amino acids. Germline-derived CDR1 and CDR2 are LGHDT and YNNKEL (reference sequence). The ends were cut back, 0 bases at V and 2 bases at J, with 12 bases in the middle.

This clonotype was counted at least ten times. The CDR3 DNA reads as TGTGCCAGCAGCTTAGTCGCGGGAGGGCGAACCGGGGAGCTGTTTTTT. It translates to CASSLVAGGRTGELFF. The chain joins TRBV7-8 to TRBJ2-2, with 9 bases aligning to TRBD2. CDR1 is SGHVS, CDR2 FQNEAQ, per germline. With 1 base clipped from V and 5 bases from J, the junction kept 5 bases outside the gene matches. This CDR3 region has 16 residues.

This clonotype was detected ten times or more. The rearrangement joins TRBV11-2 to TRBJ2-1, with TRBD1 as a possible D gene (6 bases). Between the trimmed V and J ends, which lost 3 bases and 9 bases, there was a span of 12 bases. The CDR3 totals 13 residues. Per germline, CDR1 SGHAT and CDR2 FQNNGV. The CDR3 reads CASSLSEQGEQFF. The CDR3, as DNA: TGTGCCAGCAGCTTGTCGGAACAGGGTGAGCAGTTCTTC.

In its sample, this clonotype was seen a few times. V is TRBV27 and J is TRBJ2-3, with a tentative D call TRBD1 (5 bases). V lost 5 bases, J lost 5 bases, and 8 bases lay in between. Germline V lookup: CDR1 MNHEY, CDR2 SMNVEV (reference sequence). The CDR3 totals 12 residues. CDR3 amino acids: CASSRQGDTQYF. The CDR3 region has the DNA TGTGCCAGCAGTCGGCAGGGAGATACGCAGTATTTT.

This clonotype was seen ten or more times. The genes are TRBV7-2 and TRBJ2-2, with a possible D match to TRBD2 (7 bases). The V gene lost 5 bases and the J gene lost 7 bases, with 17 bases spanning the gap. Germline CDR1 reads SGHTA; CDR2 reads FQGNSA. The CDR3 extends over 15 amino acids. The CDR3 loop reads CASSAWGGAVGELFF. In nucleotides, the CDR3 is TGTGCCAGCAGCGCCTGGGGGGGGGCGGTCGGGGAGCTGTTTTTT.

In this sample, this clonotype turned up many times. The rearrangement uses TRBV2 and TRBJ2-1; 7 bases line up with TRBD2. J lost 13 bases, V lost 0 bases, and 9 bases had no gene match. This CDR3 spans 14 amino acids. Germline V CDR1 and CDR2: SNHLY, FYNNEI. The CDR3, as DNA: TGTGCCAGCAGTGAAGCGCGAAGGCTAGCGGCCCAGTTCTTC. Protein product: CASSEARRLAAQFF.

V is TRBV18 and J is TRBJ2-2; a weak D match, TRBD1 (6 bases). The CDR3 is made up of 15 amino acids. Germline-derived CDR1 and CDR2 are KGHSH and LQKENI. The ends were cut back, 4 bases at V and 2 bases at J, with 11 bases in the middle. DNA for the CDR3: TGTGCCAGCTCACTCGACAGGATTAACACCGGGGAGCTGTTTTTT. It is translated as CASSLDRINTGELFF. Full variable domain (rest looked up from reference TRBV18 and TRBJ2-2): NAGVMQNPRHLVRRRGQEARLRCSPMKGHSHVYWYRQLPEEGLKFMVYLQKENIIDESGMPKERFSAEFPKEGPSILRIQQVVRGDSAAYFCASSLDRINTGELFFGEGSRLTVL.

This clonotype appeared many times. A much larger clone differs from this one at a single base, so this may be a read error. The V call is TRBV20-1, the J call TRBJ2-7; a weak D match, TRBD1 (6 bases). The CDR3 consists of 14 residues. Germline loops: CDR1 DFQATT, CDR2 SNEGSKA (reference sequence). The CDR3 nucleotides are TGCGGTGCTAGAGATTACAACAGGGCGCTCGAGCAGTACTTC. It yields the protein CGARDYNRALEQYF.

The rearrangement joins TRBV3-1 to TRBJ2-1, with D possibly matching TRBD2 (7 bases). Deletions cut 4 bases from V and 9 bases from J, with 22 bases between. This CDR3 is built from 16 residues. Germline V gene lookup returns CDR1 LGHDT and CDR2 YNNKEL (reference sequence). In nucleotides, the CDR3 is TGTGCCAGCAGCCTAAGAGGGGGGGGGCGCGGGAGTGAGCAGTTCTTC. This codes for CASSLRGGGRGSEQFF.

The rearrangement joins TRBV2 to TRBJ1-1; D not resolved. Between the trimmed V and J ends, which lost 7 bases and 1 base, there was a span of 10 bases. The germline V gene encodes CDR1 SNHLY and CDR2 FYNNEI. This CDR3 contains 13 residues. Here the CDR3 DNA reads TGTGCCAGCAATCCGACCCGGAACACTGAAGCTTTCTTT. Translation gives CASNPTRNTEAFF.

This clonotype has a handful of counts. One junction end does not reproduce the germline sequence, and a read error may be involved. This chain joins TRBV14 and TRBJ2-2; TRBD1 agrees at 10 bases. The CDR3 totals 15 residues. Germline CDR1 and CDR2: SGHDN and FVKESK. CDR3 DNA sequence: TGTGCCAGCGGCCAAGTGGACAGGGGGACCGGGGAGCTGTTTTTT. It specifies CASGQVDRGTGELFF.